This TCR beta chain appears in the sequencing data of a study of early T cells in non-severe SARS-CoV-2 infection. Across the study: Bulk RNA isolated from unsorted whole blood underwent sequencing; chains were not paired.

Separate cDNA molecules each had unique molecular identifiers attached to them. One entry per CDR3 protein results from TCRdb running MiXCR on the 5' RACE reads. The sample records over 45,000 distinct CDR3 sequences, about 5.6% being singletons. On this clonotype itself: Its target is not known.

The CDR3 runs 13 residues. Germline-derived CDR1 and CDR2 are LNHDA and SQIVND (reference sequence). V gave up 5 bases and J gave up 4 bases, with 11 bases separating them. Overall study findings and caveats: Matching with VDJdb favored anti-spike CD8 responses (missing private and CD4 specificities).

The receptor's source is an adult who was a healthcare worker with PCR-confirmed SARS-CoV-2 infection or an uninfected control (not recorded which). The rearrangement uses TRBV19 and TRBJ1-2; D is perhaps TRBD1 (5 bases). Sequenced input: whole blood. The CDR3 nucleotides read TGTGCCAGTAGTCCCCCGACAGTCTATGGCTACACCTTC. Translation gives CASSPPTVYGYTF.